This TCR beta chain emerged from a study of CD8 T cells in ankylosing spondylitis. Overall study results and limits: One TCR beta motif, made up of fewer than 10 highly homologous variants, appeared characteristic of ankylosing spondylitis blood. Reported data indicate significant enrichment of disease-linked clones within matched ankylosing spondylitis synovial fluid. Before this, some motif variants had been reported in reactive arthritis synovial fluid and blood.

This clonotype occurred many times. What it recognizes is unknown. With molecular barcodes, quantitative 5'-RACE was used to make the TCR beta libraries. Using its own MiXCR run on the 5' RACE reads, TCRdb lists one record per CDR3 protein. Of some 200,000 distinct CDR3 sequences in the sample, 15% to 20% are singletons; the top ten hold more than 3.5%. V gave up 1 base and J gave up 10 bases; unmatched junction bases: 11. Per germline, CDR1 SGHRS and CDR2 YFSETQ. CDR3 length equals 16 residues. The source of this sequence is a male donor between 5 and 29 years old with ankylosing spondylitis or in good health (not recorded which). The rearrangement uses TRBV5-1 and TRBJ2-1; TRBD1 matches at 10 bases. Material for sequencing was blood, either unsorted or a sorted T cell fraction (not recorded which). CDR3 amino acids: CASSLTTGTGAKEQFF. The DNA for the CDR3 is TGCGCCAGCAGCTTGACAACAGGGACAGGGGCGAAAGAGCAGTTCTTC.